This T cell receptor (beta chain) appears in the sequencing data of a study of shared clonotypes between healthy human individuals. Profiling relied on immunoSEQ multiplex PCR, and the TCRdb table lists in-frame clones only, not all of them. The table lists some 2,000,000 clones, approximately 94% of them singletons. This clone was counted a single time. V gave up 5 bases and J gave up 5 bases; unmatched junction bases: 8. This CDR3 is 15 amino acids long. Germline V gene data show CDR1 as MGHRA and CDR2 as YSYEKL. Naive CD8 cells lacked CD45RO and underwent positive selection for CCR7, leaving out terminally differentiated effector memory CD45RA+ cells.

This clonotype was obtained from a man aged 18-30 years in good health. What was sequenced was naive CD8+ T cells sorted from blood. V usage is TRBV4-1 and J usage is TRBJ2-5; 10 positions agree with TRBD2. The CDR3 DNA reads as TGCGCCAGCAGCGACCTAGCGGGAGAAGGTGAGACCCAGTACTTC. It translates to CASSDLAGEGETQYF.